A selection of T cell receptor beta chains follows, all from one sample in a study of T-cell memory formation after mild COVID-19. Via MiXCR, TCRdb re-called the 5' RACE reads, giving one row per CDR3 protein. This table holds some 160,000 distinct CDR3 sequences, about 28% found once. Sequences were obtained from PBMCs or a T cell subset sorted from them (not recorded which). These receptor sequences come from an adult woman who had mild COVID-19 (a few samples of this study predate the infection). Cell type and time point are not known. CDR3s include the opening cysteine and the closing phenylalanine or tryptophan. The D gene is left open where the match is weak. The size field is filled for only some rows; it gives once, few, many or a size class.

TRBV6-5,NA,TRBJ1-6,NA,CASSYSIVGYSPLHF,TGTGCCAGCAGTTACTCGATTGTGGGGTATTCACCCCTCCACTTT
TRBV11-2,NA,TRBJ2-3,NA,CASSSRGLRADTQYF,TGTGCCAGCAGCTCACGGGGACTCCGGGCAGATACGCAGTATTTT
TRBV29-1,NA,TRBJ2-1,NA,CSVADRFGNEQFF,TGCAGCGTTGCCGACCGCTTTGGCAATGAGCAGTTCTTC
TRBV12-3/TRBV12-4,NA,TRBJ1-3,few,CASSLVGLESGNTIYF,TGTGCCAGCAGTTTAGTAGGGCTAGAGTCTGGAAACACCATATATTTT
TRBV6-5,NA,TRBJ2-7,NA,CASSYSNAGTLFEQYF,TGTGCCAGCAGTTACTCCAATGCGGGGACCCTTTTCGAGCAGTACTTC
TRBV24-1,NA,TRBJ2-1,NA,CATSDLSGGESWGEQFF,TGTGCCACCAGTGATCTCTCAGGGGGGGAATCATGGGGTGAGCAGTTCTTC
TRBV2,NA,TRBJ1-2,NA,CASSEAGRNYGYTF,TGTGCCAGCAGTGAAGCGGGACGGAACTATGGCTACACCTTC
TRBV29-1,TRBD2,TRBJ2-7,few,CSVGLAGGDEQYF,TGCAGCGTTGGTCTAGCGGGAGGGGACGAGCAGTACTTC
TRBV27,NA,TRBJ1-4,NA,CATGDGINEKLFF,TGTGCCACTGGGGACGGCATTAATGAAAAACTGTTTTTT
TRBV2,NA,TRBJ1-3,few,CASTLSGNTIYF,TGTGCCAGCACCCTTTCTGGAAACACCATATATTTT
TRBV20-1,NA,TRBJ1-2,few,CSARWDPKPNYGYTF,TGCAGTGCTAGATGGGACCCGAAGCCCAACTATGGCTACACCTTC
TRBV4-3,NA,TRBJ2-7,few,CASSQGINYEQYF,TGCGCCAGCAGCCAAGGGATCAACTACGAGCAGTACTTC
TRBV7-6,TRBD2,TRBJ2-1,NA,CASSWSGGAFNEQFF,TGTGCCAGCAGCTGGAGCGGGGGGGCCTTCAATGAGCAGTTCTTC
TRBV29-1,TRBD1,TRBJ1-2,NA,CSVEEGEGADYGYTF,TGCAGCGTTGAAGAAGGGGAGGGGGCCGACTATGGCTACACCTTC
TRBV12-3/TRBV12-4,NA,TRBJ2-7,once,CASSLWRDEQYF,TGTGCCAGCAGTTTATGGCGGGACGAGCAGTACTTC
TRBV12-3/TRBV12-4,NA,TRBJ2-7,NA,CASSLVGNEQYF,TGTGCCAGCAGTTTAGTTGGAAACGAGCAGTACTTC
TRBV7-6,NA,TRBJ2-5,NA,CASSRDSHPVETQYF,TGTGCCAGCAGTCGTGATTCCCACCCGGTGGAGACCCAGTACTTC
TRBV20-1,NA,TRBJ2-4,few,CSARINSGTFEYF,TGCAGTGCTAGGATAAATTCCGGGACCTTCGAGTACTTC
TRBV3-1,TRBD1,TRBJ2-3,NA,CASRQGAGDTQYF,TGTGCCAGCAGACAGGGGGCAGGAGATACGCAGTATTTT
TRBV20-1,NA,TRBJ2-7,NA,CSARSGAEQYF,TGCAGTGCTAGATCGGGGGCAGAGCAGTACTTC
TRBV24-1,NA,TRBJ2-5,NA,CATSRHLQETQYF,TGTGCCACCAGTCGTCATCTCCAAGAGACCCAGTACTTC
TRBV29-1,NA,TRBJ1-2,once,CSVVDNSQGLRNYGYTF,TGCAGCGTTGTTGACAACTCTCAGGGGCTCAGAAACTATGGCTACACCTTC
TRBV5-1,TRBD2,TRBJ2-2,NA,CASSWTSGPNTGELFF,TGCGCCAGCAGCTGGACTAGCGGGCCTAACACCGGGGAGCTGTTTTTT
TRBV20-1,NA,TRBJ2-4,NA,CSARDYQGPHIQYF,TGCAGTGCTAGAGATTATCAGGGACCACACATTCAGTACTTC
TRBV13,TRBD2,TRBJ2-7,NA,CASSWGAGGSSYEQYF,TGTGCCAGCAGCTGGGGAGCGGGAGGCAGCTCCTACGAGCAGTACTTC
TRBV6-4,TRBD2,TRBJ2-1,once,CASSDSASGSRYNEQFF,TGTGCCAGCAGTGACTCGGCTAGCGGGAGTAGGTACAATGAGCAGTTCTTC
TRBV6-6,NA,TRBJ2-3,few,CASCSSGANTQYF,TGTGCCAGCTGTTCATCGGGCGCTAATACGCAGTATTTT
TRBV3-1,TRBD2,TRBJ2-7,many,CASSQAGGTYEQYF,TGTGCCAGCAGCCAAGCGGGGGGAACCTACGAGCAGTACTTC
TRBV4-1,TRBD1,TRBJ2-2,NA,CASSRTGVHGELFF,TGCGCCAGCAGCCGGACAGGGGTACACGGGGAGCTGTTTTTT
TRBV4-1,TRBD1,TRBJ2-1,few,CASSGDRGAYNEQFF,TGCGCCAGCAGCGGAGACAGGGGAGCCTACAATGAGCAGTTCTTC
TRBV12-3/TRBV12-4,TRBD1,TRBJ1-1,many,CASRHDRGNTEAFF,TGTGCCAGCAGGCACGACAGGGGAAACACTGAAGCTTTCTTT
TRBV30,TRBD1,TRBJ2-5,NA,CAWSAGGTGKTQYF,TGTGCCTGGAGTGCCGGGGGGACAGGGAAGACCCAGTACTTC